Here is one TCR beta chain with its context. Its antigen has not been determined. The record has no base qualities; no much larger clone is one base away. TCR beta chain sequences were generated from genomic DNA using the immunoSEQ assay. In the paper's pipeline: CDR3 sequences that did not begin with the conserved framework cysteine at position 104 were removed by hand. Clonality was calculated as one minus the normalized Shannon's Diversity Index, with values ranging from 0 (maximal diversity) to 1 (oligoclonal). Chi-squared comparison-of-proportions tests were used to check whether the frequency of the same CDR3 differed between samples, for example brain versus blood. Public clonotypes were identified by searching immuneACCESS, and similarity to known antiviral clonotypes was assessed with the VDJdb browser. TCRdb carries this immuneACCESS record with in-frame sequences only. Its versions omit some clonotypes, under half of them owing to an unresolved V gene in the studies checked, with the rest unexplained. That table is the source of V, J and clone size, and D and trimming were worked out from the DNA. Within this sample are about 41,000 clones, with roughly 90% of them counted one time only. 5.5% to 7% of the sample is taken by the ten largest.

The data derive from a study of brain T cells in children with intractable seizures (dated by TCRdb to about 2021). With respect to the entire study: Resected brain tissue from more than 40 pediatric epilepsy surgery cases was first screened for immune gene transcripts using a NanoString immunology panel. Among the roughly twelve selected surgery cases, pre-surgery blood was additionally sequenced for eight, leaving four cases with brain tissue only.

What the time point label conveys for this sample: resected brain tissue, or blood drawn just prior to surgery. The surgery cases that showed the highest brain T cell transcript signatures were chosen for TCR beta chain sequencing of brain tissue, and of blood when it was available. Before surgery, patients had received at least one anti-epileptic drug. TCR-sequenced patients were children with drug-resistant epilepsy due to tuberous sclerosis complex, focal cortical dysplasia, Rasmussen encephalitis or hemimegalencephaly. Bulk genomic DNA was extracted from unsorted brain tissue and whole blood with the Monarch genomic DNA purification kit. General findings and caveats noted by the study authors: Viral specificity was inferred only from CDR3 sequence similarity, and patients' HCMV serostatus was unknown. Because sequencing depth differed between pre- and post-surgery blood, the absence of clones from the pre-surgery sample may reflect undersampling.

This TCR derives from a girl aged 2 to 9 with tuberous sclerosis and intractable seizures. The sample in question was peripheral blood, obtained at surgery.

The nucleotide sequence reads as follows: TGTGCCAGCAGTTACGTGGGGGCCACAGATACGCAGTATTTT. Translated, it reads CASSYVGATDTQYF. This receptor chain uses TRBV6-6 and TRBJ2-3; TRBD1 is perhaps the D gene, given 6 matching bases. CDR3 length: 14 amino acids, cysteine to phenylalanine. The CDR3 DNA has 42 bases and is translated from base 1. V lost 2 bases and J lost 2 bases; the stretch between them is 8 bases long. Taken from the germline V gene (reference sequence), the CDR1 and CDR2 loops are MNHNY and SVGAGI.